This entry describes one T cell receptor (beta chain). CDR1 and CDR2 (germline): SGDLS, YYNGEE. Unmatched junction bases numbered 6, after V lost 3 bases and J lost 4 bases. The CDR3 has 14 amino acids. The data derive from a study of identical twins. A universal primer site came from template switching; cDNA carried unique molecular identifiers. TCRdb reprocessed the 5' RACE reads with MiXCR, giving one entry per CDR3 protein. The repertoire consists of roughly 480,000 distinct CDR3 sequences, with 24% occurring once and the leading ten covering 2.9%. This sample also belongs to another study, concerning T cells expressing NK-cell markers. From that study: Among the eight sequenced donors, seven tested HCMV-seropositive and one tested seronegative. In several donors, dominant clonotypes made up roughly 25-60.1% of CD3+CD56-NKG2C+ cells.

The TCR was taken from a woman in her late teens or twenties in good health. The rearrangement links TRBV9 to TRBJ2-7, with TRBD2 identical over 8 bases. Sample: CD4+ T cells sorted from blood. CDR3 residues: CASSGSGTWYEQYF. The CDR3 DNA reads TGTGCCAGCAGCGGTAGCGGGACCTGGTACGAGCAGTACTTC.